This TCR beta chain was identified in a study of CD8 T cells in ankylosing spondylitis. Overall study findings and caveats: Clones linked with disease were CD8+ and fairly uncommon in the peripheral blood. Within ankylosing spondylitis blood, a TCR beta motif made up of eight or nine highly homologous variants appeared to be characteristic.

In its sample, this clonotype was seen many times. Antigen specificity is unknown. CDR1 is LGHNA, CDR2 YSLEER, per germline. Trimming removed 0 bases from V and 7 bases from J; junction bases left unmatched: 7. This CDR3 spans 15 amino acids. The TCR beta libraries were generated through quantitative 5'-RACE incorporating molecular barcodes. Via MiXCR, TCRdb re-called the 5' RACE reads, giving one row per CDR3 protein. The sample has roughly 160,000 distinct CDR3 sequences; just over 9.5% are singletons. V gene TRBV4-3 combines with J gene TRBJ2-3; TRBD2 matches at 7 bases. This TCR derives from a female donor with ankylosing spondylitis or in good health (not recorded which). The sequenced sample was blood, either unsorted or a sorted T cell fraction (not recorded which). The DNA for the CDR3 is TGCGCCAGCAGCCAAGATACCGGGAGCGGGAATACGCAGTATTTT. This encodes CASSQDTGSGNTQYF.